This TCR beta chain is drawn from a study of identical twins (dated by TCRdb to 2016 to 2017). For the wider study: To test whether fetal clonotypes persist, this study deep-sequenced TCR alpha and beta repertoires from monozygotic twins, from unrelated adults of various ages, and from cord blood. To rule out contamination, replicate twin experiments were performed at different times with different library preparation protocols.

Points the paper makes about the study in general: Compared with coincidental sharing between unrelated individuals, out-of-frame TCR alpha sequences shared between twins had an excess of sequences with low generation probability. Out-of-frame TCR alpha sharing in monozygotic twins was systematically underestimated by recombination models, whereas sharing between unrelated individuals was in agreement with the recombination models. Invariant T cells such as MAIT and iNKT could partly confound zero-insertion analyses, although diverse VJ usage argued against such confounding for most clonotypes. In beta out-of-frame sequences, excess twin sharing was weaker, because having fewer shared sequences lowered the signal-to-noise ratio. Abundant cord blood beta clonotypes carried fewer insertions; young adult naive repertoires showed a weaker similar trend, while memory repertoires showed none. Conclusions relied on cross-sectional statistical analysis, since the same donors could not be followed over many years.

This clonotype was detected a few times. Its antigen specificity is not known. Base qualities are not recorded, but no much larger clone differs from it by a single base. Only healthy Caucasian donors were included. The twin cohort consisted of three pairs of female monozygotic twins, all aged about 18 to 29 years. CD4+ and CD8+ T cell populations were isolated with positive isolation kits from Invitrogen. Library method: 5' RACE. Data came from an Illumina HiSeq 2000. A universal primer binding site was added through template switching, and the final cDNA carried a unique molecular identifier so that TCR cDNA molecules could be counted accurately. Specific primers in the conserved constant-segment region were used to synthesize first-strand cDNA for TCR alpha and beta chains. To control for contamination, every cDNA library was double barcoded, receiving both a SMART-Mk sample barcode and Illumina barcodes. TruSeq adapter sequences, together with Illumina sample barcodes, were added in two successive PCR steps. Sequencing of the TCR alpha and beta cDNA libraries was done on the Illumina HiSeq platform using custom primers. The paper's processing steps were these. MiGEC processed the raw reads to extract unique molecular identifiers, while MiXCR was used to determine the CDR3 positions. For each individual, recombination models were inferred using an EM algorithm with the repgenHMM and IGoR tools. Shared clonotype analysis was performed with the tcR package in R, normalizing sharing by the product of cloneset sizes. To study raw recombination free of thymic and clonal selection effects, out-of-frame nonproductive sequences were analyzed. TCRdb cleaned the public reads at Q25 with fastp, built clones with MiXCR and kept in-frame beta chains. Each record represents a unique CDR3 protein, reported with the most common genes and DNA among its rows. Clone size and V and J calls follow TCRdb, not the original study. The sample yields roughly 540,000 distinct CDR3 sequences; 22% were counted once. The ten most abundant clones make up roughly 0.9% of the sample.

The germline ends are 12 bases apart after V is trimmed by 5 bases and J by 5 bases. Based on the germline V gene, the CDR1 and CDR2 sequences are MGHDK and SYGVNS. The CDR3 goes from the cysteine to the phenylalanine over 13 residues. Only CDR3 DNA is held: 39 bases, read in frame from base 1. This same sample was also part of a study on T cells expressing NK-cell markers. As noted in the second study: TCR beta-chain repertoires were profiled in sorted CD3+CD56+NKG2C+, CD3+CD56+NKG2C- and CD3+CD56-NKG2C+ T-cell subsets from several donors. Of the eight sequenced donors, seven were found to be HCMV-seropositive and one was found to be HCMV-seronegative. In several experiments an anti-gammadeltaTCR antibody was added to restrict sorting to alphabetaTCR-expressing T cells. In roughly 6 donors, the dominant CD3+CD56+NKG2C+ clonotypes were among the top 10 CD8+ clonotypes and accounted for about 1.0-7.5% of CD8+ T cells. Those dominant clonotypes were again the most abundant among CD3+CD56-NKG2C+ cells in a few donors, at roughly 28.3-60.1%. It remained unclear whether the expanded NKG2C-expressing T cell clones were specific for HCMV antigens. The eight sequenced donors were randomly selected healthy volunteers, three men and five women. To determine HCMV serostatus, a commercial ELISA kit was used to detect HCMV-specific IgG in serum. MIGEC was used to demultiplex reads and group reads by UMI, and MiTCR was used to assemble and quantify clonotypes. To remove erroneous sequences, TCR cDNA sequences were retained only when supported by two or more reads. Downstream repertoire analysis used the tcR package, and clonotypes were matched across fractions by CDR3 nucleotide sequence plus V segment. VDJmatch was used to annotate antigen specificity against VDJdb, with one amino acid substitution in CDR3 permitted.

This chain is built from TRBV25-1 and TRBJ1-1; no D gene can be assigned with confidence. The receptor was isolated from a woman younger than 30 in good health. Sequenced material: CD4+ T cells sorted from blood. CDR3 loop: CASSYSVRTEAFF. The DNA reads as follows: TGTGCCAGCAGTTACTCAGTCCGAACTGAAGCTTTCTTT.